Presented here are 14 T cell receptor beta chains from one specimen sequenced in a study of blood T cell repertoires in COVID-19. Repertoires were generated with immunoSEQ multiplex PCR, while TCRdb's copy carries only in-frame clones and drops some. Of 95,000 to 150,000 clones listed, approximately 85% are singletons. The sample consisted of peripheral blood. Receptors originate from an elderly man with acute or convalescent COVID-19.

The chain is built from TRBV30 and TRBJ1-1; D call uncertain. V was clipped by 1 base and J by 10 bases, with 10 bases between them. Germline loops: CDR1 GTSNPN, CDR2 SVGIG (reference sequence). This CDR3 has 11 amino acids. The DNA for the CDR3 is TGTGCCTGGAGTGACTCCCCGGGAGCTTTCTTT. As protein: CAWSDSPGAFF.

The chain employs TRBV13 and TRBJ1-2; 9 bases map to TRBD1. V was clipped by 3 bases and J by 4 bases; unmatched bases: 0. This CDR3 has 13 amino acids. Germline CDR1 PRHDT, CDR2 FYEKMQ (reference sequence). In nucleotides, the CDR3 is TGTGCCAGCAGCTTGGGACAGGGCTATGGCTACACCTTC. It translates to CASSLGQGYGYTF.

V usage is TRBV27 and J usage is TRBJ1-2, with 8 bases identical to TRBD1. Germline V CDR1 and CDR2: MNHEY, SMNVEV (reference sequence). The CDR3 spans 15 residues. V shed 5 bases, J shed 3 bases, and the junction held 8 bases outside the gene matches. The CDR3 reads CASSKLAGGYYGYTF. CDR3 nucleotide sequence: TGTGCCAGCAGTAAACTCGCAGGGGGCTACTATGGCTACACCTTC.

The rearrangement links TRBV5-1 to TRBJ2-7; D might be TRBD1 (6 bases). This CDR3 spans 17 amino acids. Trimming stripped 0 bases from V and 0 bases from J, with 16 bases between. Germline assignment: CDR1 SGHRS and CDR2 YFSETQ. DNA of the CDR3: TGCGCCAGCAGCTTGGGTAGGGGGACGGATATCTCCTACGAGCAGTACTTC. It is translated as CASSLGRGTDISYEQYF.

This clone appeared once. The V gene is TRBV19, the J gene TRBJ1-6; 7 nucleotides line up with TRBD1. CDR1 is LNHDA and CDR2 is SQIVND in the germline V gene (reference sequence). V was clipped by 4 bases and J by 0 bases; unmatched bases: 9. The CDR3 loop spans 18 amino acids. The chain's CDR3 is CASSTTTGRSSYNSPLHF. The CDR3 DNA follows: TGTGCCAGTAGTACCACGACAGGGAGGAGCTCCTATAATTCACCCCTCCACTTT. The entire variable domain, with the rest obtained from reference TRBV19 and TRBJ1-6, is as follows: DGGITQSPKYLFRKEGQNVTLSCEQNLNHDAMYWYRQDPGQGLRLIYYSQIVNDFQKGDIAEGYSVSREKKESFPLTVTSAQKNPTAFYLCASSTTTGRSSYNSPLHFGNGTRLTVT.

The genes are TRBV5-4 and TRBJ1-2; weak D call: TRBD1 (5 bases). The germline V gene has CDR1 SGHNT and CDR2 YYREEE (reference sequence). This CDR3 has 12 residues. V lost 2 bases and J lost 7, with 9 bases in between. This CDR3 is CASSLPGLGYTF. CDR3 DNA sequence: TGTGCCAGCAGCTTACCAGGGCTTGGCTACACCTTC.

In DNA form, the CDR3 reads TGTGCCAGCAGCGTAGCGTCCACAGTATTCTATGGCTACACCTTC. It yields the protein CASSVASTVFYGYTF. This chain links TRBV9 with TRBJ1-2; D not certain. Germline CDR1 and CDR2: SGDLS and YYNGEE. Trimming removed 0 bases at V and 4 bases at J, with 13 bases between. The CDR3 covers 15 residues.

The chain employs TRBV20-1 and TRBJ2-2; D is undetermined. Trimming left V 3 bases short and J 3 bases short, with 5 bases between. Per the germline V gene, CDR1 is DFQATT and CDR2 is SNEGSKA (reference sequence). This CDR3 has 12 residues. The CDR3 DNA reads TGCAGTGCTAGTCGGGACACCGGGGAGCTGTTTTTT. Its translation: CSASRDTGELFF.

V and J are TRBV4-1 and TRBJ2-3; 8 positions match TRBD1. The CDR3 runs to 16 residues. Germline CDR1 and CDR2: MGHRA and YSYEKL. The trim removed 3 bases at V and 2 bases at J, leaving 7 bases unmatched. The CDR3 bases are TGCGCCAGCAGCCAGCCGGACAGGGTGAACACAGATACGCAGTATTTT. Translating gives CASSQPDRVNTDTQYF.

This chain uses TRBV3-1 (or the pseudogene TRBV3-2) with TRBJ2-2; D remains ambiguous. V gave up 2 bases and J gave up 4 bases, with 11 bases separating them. Germline V gene sequence: CDR1 LGHDT, CDR2 YNNKEL (reference sequence). The CDR3 consists of 15 residues. The CDR3 is CASSQNSGGTGELFF. The CDR3 DNA is TGTGCCAGCAGCCAAAATAGTGGTGGCACCGGGGAGCTGTTTTTT.

The rearrangement joins TRBV3-1 (or the pseudogene TRBV3-2) to TRBJ1-1; TRBD1 might be the D (5 bases). Trimming took off 0 bases at V and 6 bases at J, with 8 bases between the two ends. This CDR3 contains 13 residues. Germline loops: CDR1 LGHDT, CDR2 YNNKEL (reference sequence). CDR3 amino acids: CASSQDIGAEAFF. In DNA form, the CDR3 reads TGTGCCAGCAGCCAAGATATAGGGGCTGAAGCTTTCTTT.

The chain has TRBV24-1 and TRBJ1-6; D unclear. V was trimmed by 9 bases and J by 3 bases, leaving 14 bases between them. CDR1 and CDR2 from the germline V gene are KGHDR and SFDVKD. This CDR3 spans 15 amino acids. This CDR3 is CATGVGGNYNSPLHF. CDR3 DNA sequence: TGTGCCACCGGGGTAGGAGGTAACTATAATTCACCCCTCCACTTT.

V usage is TRBV10-3 and J usage is TRBJ1-2; a weak D match, TRBD1 (6 bases). Germline lookup yields CDR1 ENHRY and CDR2 SYGVKD. The CDR3 covers 13 residues. V was clipped by 3 bases and J by 5 bases, with 10 bases between them. The CDR3 DNA follows: TGTGCCATCAGTGACAGGGGAGGGTATGGCTACACCTTC. Protein: CAISDRGGYGYTF.

The chain carries TRBV6-1 and TRBJ1-2; D gene ambiguous. This CDR3 region has 12 residues. The V end lost 2 bases, the J end lost 4 bases, and 5 bases lay between the germline ends. Germline V gene data show CDR1 as MNHNS and CDR2 as SASEGT. The CDR3 loop reads CASSERRYGYTF. The CDR3 region has the DNA TGTGCCAGCAGTGAACGTCGCTATGGCTACACCTTC.